A selection of T cell receptor beta chains follows, all from one sample in a study of naive and memory T cell subsets. TCRdb used MiXCR to reprocess the UMI-ligation and nested PCR reads, holding one entry per CDR3 protein. The table includes 130,000 to 150,000 distinct CDR3 sequences, about 18% detected once. Specimen: naive CD4+ T cells from blood. These receptors all come from a human donor in good health. CDR3s include the opening cysteine and the closing phenylalanine or tryptophan. The D gene is left open where the match is weak. Size tells how often a clone was seen (once, few, many) or the class of an expanded clone, and some rows leave it out.

abundance	j_gene	v_gene	len	d_gene	CDR3aa	CDR3nt
few	TRBJ2-7	TRBV28	14	TRBD2	CASSPAGGLGQQYF	TGTGCCAGCAGCCCAGCGGGAGGCCTGGGCCAGCAGTACTTC
NA	TRBJ2-2	TRBV19	15	NA	CASSPGYGNTGELFF	TGTGCCAGTAGTCCCGGATACGGGAACACCGGGGAGCTGTTTTTT
few	TRBJ2-4	TRBV30	14	TRBD2	CAWSVQLAGNIQYF	TGTGCCTGGAGTGTACAACTAGCGGGAAACATTCAGTACTTC
NA	TRBJ2-7	TRBV6-5	14	TRBD1	CASSGPGTGVEQYF	TGTGCCAGCAGTGGCCCCGGGACAGGTGTCGAGCAGTACTTC
NA	TRBJ2-3	TRBV7-2	16	TRBD2	CASSPETSGSSYTQYF	TGTGCCAGCAGCCCCGAGACTAGCGGGAGTTCTTATACGCAGTATTTT
few	TRBJ1-4	TRBV5-1	15	NA	CASSLAGDNREKLFF	TGCGCCAGCAGCTTGGCTGGGGATAACAGGGAAAAACTGTTTTTT
NA	TRBJ2-7	TRBV5-1	14	NA	CASSSTGGAYEQYF	TGCGCCAGCAGCTCCACCGGAGGAGCCTACGAGCAGTACTTC
few	TRBJ2-3	TRBV6-2/TRBV6-3	17	TRBD2	CASSYDGGRAGEDTQYF	TGTGCCAGCAGTTACGACGGCGGGAGGGCCGGTGAAGATACGCAGTATTTT
NA	TRBJ1-5	TRBV20-1	13	NA	CSARSQEGQPQHF	TGCAGTGCTAGAAGCCAAGAAGGGCAGCCCCAGCATTTT
few	TRBJ1-5	TRBV4-2	15	NA	CASSQDVGPGQPQHF	TGTGCCAGCAGCCAAGATGTAGGGCCCGGTCAGCCCCAGCATTTT
few	TRBJ2-3	TRBV24-1	16	TRBD2	CATSVPSGDSTDTQYF	TGTGCCACCAGTGTCCCTAGCGGGGACAGCACAGATACGCAGTATTTT
NA	TRBJ2-7	TRBV10-3	15	NA	CAISEREGVQYEQYF	TGTGCCATCAGTGAGCGCGAGGGGGTCCAGTACGAGCAGTACTTC
NA	TRBJ1-1	TRBV7-9	13	NA	CASSLLGGTEAFF	TGTGCCAGCAGCTTACTCGGTGGGACTGAAGCTTTCTTT
many	TRBJ2-7	TRBV11-2	17	TRBD1	CASSLTDRVLNYYEQYF	TGTGCCAGCAGCTTAACAGACAGGGTACTCAACTACTACGAGCAGTACTTC
NA	TRBJ2-5	TRBV5-1	14	NA	CASSSGQSQETQYF	TGCGCCAGCAGCTCCGGACAGAGCCAAGAGACCCAGTACTTC
once	TRBJ1-2	TRBV19	14	NA	CASSRSGEGYGYTF	TGTGCCAGTAGTCGTTCAGGGGAAGGCTATGGCTACACCTTC
NA	TRBJ2-5	TRBV10-3	15	TRBD2	CAISEDSGRGETQYF	TGTGCCATCAGTGAGGATAGCGGGAGGGGAGAGACCCAGTACTTC
many	TRBJ1-5	TRBV20-1	13	NA	CSASKSEDQPQHF	TGCAGTGCTAGTAAGTCCGAGGATCAGCCCCAGCATTTT
NA	TRBJ2-2	TRBV6-2/TRBV6-3	16	TRBD1	CASSLTDRGPTGELFF	TGTGCCAGCAGCCTCACGGACAGGGGGCCGACCGGGGAGCTGTTTTTT
NA	TRBJ1-5	TRBV12-3/TRBV12-4	14	NA	CASSLLYSNQPQHF	TGTGCCAGCAGTTTACTGTATAGCAATCAGCCCCAGCATTTT
NA	TRBJ2-5	TRBV7-2	15	TRBD2	CASSLAGGPGETQYF	TGTGCCAGCAGCTTGGCGGGAGGGCCGGGAGAGACCCAGTACTTC
NA	TRBJ2-5	TRBV6-6	13	NA	CASKIGGPETQYF	TGTGCCAGCAAGATAGGGGGGCCAGAGACCCAGTACTTC